This T cell receptor (beta chain) was retrieved from a study of tumor-infiltrating lymphocytes in localized non-small cell lung cancer. Assay used: immunoSEQ multiplex PCR; TCRdb lists only in-frame clones, some missing. Counted here are about 14,000 clones, roughly 70% occurring once; the ten biggest clones make up more than 7.5%. The CDR3 covers 15 residues. The V gene's germline CDR1 is MRHNA and CDR2 SNTAGT. The ends were cut back, 3 bases at V and 3 bases at J, with 14 bases in the middle. This clone is termed medium-sized. J is TRBJ1-2 and V is TRBV6-4; D is uncertain. What was sequenced was lung tumor tissue. This clonotype was obtained from a human donor with non-small cell lung cancer. CDR3 residues: CASSEDPTPYYGYTF. The CDR3 DNA follows: TGTGCCAGCAGTGAGGATCCCACTCCGTACTATGGCTACACCTTC.